A selection of T cell receptor beta chains follows, all from one sample in a study of blood T cells in healthy people across ages. TCRdb called the 5' RACE reads again in MiXCR, with one record for every CDR3 protein. The sample holds approximately 780,000 distinct CDR3 sequences, roughly 26% seen once. The same sample was also studied in work on T cells of mothers and their children.

The sequenced sample consisted of blood. The receptor source for this set is a boy younger than 18 in good health. Each CDR3 is given with its conserved first and last residue. The D gene is left open where the match is weak. Rows may omit the clone size; those that give it use once, few, many or a size class.

cdr3_nt: TGTGCCAGCAAGCAAGAGACTAGCGGGGGCTATGAGCAGTTCTTC; cdr3_aa: CASKQETSGGYEQFF; v_call: TRBV2; clone_size: .; d_call: TRBD2; j_call: TRBJ2-1
cdr3_nt: TGTGCCAGCAGCGAGGGGCAGAATCAGCCCCAGCATTTT; cdr3_aa: CASSEGQNQPQHF; v_call: TRBV6-2/TRBV6-3; clone_size: few; d_call: .; j_call: TRBJ1-5
cdr3_nt: TGTGCCAGCATCGCTGAGGGGCAAGAGACCCAGTACTTC; cdr3_aa: CASIAEGQETQYF; v_call: TRBV2; clone_size: .; d_call: .; j_call: TRBJ2-5
cdr3_nt: TGTGCCAGCAGGACGGCTGAGCAGTTCTTC; cdr3_aa: CASRTAEQFF; v_call: TRBV2; clone_size: many; d_call: .; j_call: TRBJ2-1
cdr3_nt: TGTGCCAGCAGTGAAGCGACTAGGGGGCACATTCAGTACTTC; cdr3_aa: CASSEATRGHIQYF; v_call: TRBV6-1; clone_size: few; d_call: .; j_call: TRBJ2-4
cdr3_nt: TGTGCCAGCATCGAAGGCCTAGCGGGGGTAGAGCAGTTCTTC; cdr3_aa: CASIEGLAGVEQFF; v_call: TRBV6-2/TRBV6-3; clone_size: .; d_call: TRBD2; j_call: TRBJ2-1
cdr3_nt: TGTGCCAGCAGTGACAGACCGTCAGGGGCCAACGTCCTGACTTTC; cdr3_aa: CASSDRPSGANVLTF; v_call: TRBV6-2/TRBV6-3; clone_size: few; d_call: .; j_call: TRBJ2-6
cdr3_nt: TGTGCCAGCAGCCCTACCGGACTAGCGGGGGGTCTCACAGATACGCAGTATTTT; cdr3_aa: CASSPTGLAGGLTDTQYF; v_call: TRBV6-2/TRBV6-3; clone_size: .; d_call: TRBD2; j_call: TRBJ2-3
cdr3_nt: TGTGCCAGCAGTTCCTCGCGTGAGACTCAAGAGACCCAGTACTTC; cdr3_aa: CASSSSRETQETQYF; v_call: TRBV28; clone_size: .; d_call: .; j_call: TRBJ2-5
cdr3_nt: TGCAGCGCCCTGAACAGGGAGGAGAATGAAAAACTGTTTTTT; cdr3_aa: CSALNREENEKLFF; v_call: TRBV29-1; clone_size: .; d_call: .; j_call: TRBJ1-4
cdr3_nt: TGTGCCAGCAGCTTAATTCCAGGCGGGGTTGGTAGCTACACCTTC; cdr3_aa: CASSLIPGGVGSYTF; v_call: TRBV7-2; clone_size: .; d_call: .; j_call: TRBJ1-2
cdr3_nt: TGTGCCAGCAGCGTATCCGGGGGAGACACTCCCAAAAACATTCAGTACTTC; cdr3_aa: CASSVSGGDTPKNIQYF; v_call: TRBV9; clone_size: .; d_call: .; j_call: TRBJ2-4
cdr3_nt: TGTGCCAGCAGTTTTAGCGGGGTCGGTTACGAGCAGTACTTC; cdr3_aa: CASSFSGVGYEQYF; v_call: TRBV27; clone_size: few; d_call: TRBD2; j_call: TRBJ2-7
cdr3_nt: TGCGCCAGCAGCCGCACGGGGCTAGCGGGGGGGCTTGAGACCCAGTACTTC; cdr3_aa: CASSRTGLAGGLETQYF; v_call: TRBV4-1; clone_size: few; d_call: TRBD2; j_call: TRBJ2-5
cdr3_nt: TGTGCCAGCAGTAAACCGGGACAAGTATACGAGCAGTACTTC; cdr3_aa: CASSKPGQVYEQYF; v_call: TRBV7-6; clone_size: few; d_call: .; j_call: TRBJ2-7
cdr3_nt: TGTGCCAGCAGTGCACTAGCGGTAGGCTCCTACAATGAGCAGTTCTTC; cdr3_aa: CASSALAVGSYNEQFF; v_call: TRBV6-1; clone_size: .; d_call: TRBD2; j_call: TRBJ2-1
cdr3_nt: TGTGCCAGCAGCTTAGAGGGAGGGGGCTTGGAGACCCAGTACTTC; cdr3_aa: CASSLEGGGLETQYF; v_call: TRBV11-2; clone_size: .; d_call: .; j_call: TRBJ2-5
cdr3_nt: TGTGCCAGCAGCTCAGGTCCGGGACAGGGGGCGGCGGATGGCTACACCTTC; cdr3_aa: CASSSGPGQGAADGYTF; v_call: TRBV7-2; clone_size: .; d_call: TRBD1; j_call: TRBJ1-2
cdr3_nt: TGTGCCAGTAGTATTCAGTCAGATACGCAGTATTTT; cdr3_aa: CASSIQSDTQYF; v_call: TRBV19; clone_size: few; d_call: .; j_call: TRBJ2-3
cdr3_nt: TGTGCCAGCAGCACAGGGGCCCTGGGCCAGCCCCAGCATTTT; cdr3_aa: CASSTGALGQPQHF; v_call: TRBV2; clone_size: .; d_call: TRBD1; j_call: TRBJ1-5
cdr3_nt: TGCAGTGCTAGTCCAGCGGGGGGCCCTTTGAGCACAGATACGCAGTATTTT; cdr3_aa: CSASPAGGPLSTDTQYF; v_call: TRBV20-1; clone_size: .; d_call: TRBD2; j_call: TRBJ2-3
cdr3_nt: TGTGCCAGCAGCCAAGATGGCGTAGGGGGAAACACCATATATTTT; cdr3_aa: CASSQDGVGGNTIYF; v_call: TRBV4-2; clone_size: .; d_call: .; j_call: TRBJ1-3
cdr3_nt: TGTGCCAGCAGGCCCGCCTTGGGCCGGTGGGACTTC; cdr3_aa: CASRPALGRWDF; v_call: TRBV27; clone_size: many; d_call: .; j_call: TRBJ2-7
cdr3_nt: TGTGCCAGCAGCCCCGGCAGCCTAACAGATACGCAGTATTTT; cdr3_aa: CASSPGSLTDTQYF; v_call: TRBV5-6; clone_size: .; d_call: .; j_call: TRBJ2-3
cdr3_nt: TGCAGTGCTTCCGCGCGGCGGGGGGCCCATAGCACAGATACGCAGTATTTT; cdr3_aa: CSASARRGAHSTDTQYF; v_call: TRBV20-1; clone_size: .; d_call: TRBD2; j_call: TRBJ2-3
cdr3_nt: TGTGCCAGCAGCTTAGCGGGGACAGCCGCTCCTAACTATGGCTACACCTTC; cdr3_aa: CASSLAGTAAPNYGYTF; v_call: TRBV11-2; clone_size: .; d_call: TRBD1; j_call: TRBJ1-2
cdr3_nt: TGTGCCAGCAGCGTAGGACCGTTAACCTACAATGAGCAGTTCTTC; cdr3_aa: CASSVGPLTYNEQFF; v_call: TRBV9; clone_size: .; d_call: .; j_call: TRBJ2-1
cdr3_nt: TGTGCCAGCATATCTTTGGGAGTCTCCTACAATGAGCAGTTCTTC; cdr3_aa: CASISLGVSYNEQFF; v_call: TRBV6-2/TRBV6-3; clone_size: few; d_call: .; j_call: TRBJ2-1
cdr3_nt: TGCAGCGTTGAAGCGGGGGGAAGCACAGATACGCAGTATTTT; cdr3_aa: CSVEAGGSTDTQYF; v_call: TRBV29-1; clone_size: few; d_call: TRBD2; j_call: TRBJ2-3
cdr3_nt: TGTGCCAGCTCACCCCAACAGGGGGCGGCTAATGAAAAACTGTTTTTT; cdr3_aa: CASSPQQGAANEKLFF; v_call: TRBV18; clone_size: .; d_call: TRBD1; j_call: TRBJ1-4
cdr3_nt: TGCAGTGCCCCCGGACAGGGGACCCAGTACTTC; cdr3_aa: CSAPGQGTQYF; v_call: TRBV20-1; clone_size: once; d_call: TRBD1; j_call: TRBJ2-5
cdr3_nt: TGTGCCAGCAGTTATACCACTGGAAACACCATATATTTT; cdr3_aa: CASSYTTGNTIYF; v_call: TRBV7-2; clone_size: .; d_call: .; j_call: TRBJ1-3
cdr3_nt: TGTGCCAGCAGCGGTAGCGGGGCCAGCTCCTACGAGCAGTACTTC; cdr3_aa: CASSGSGASSYEQYF; v_call: TRBV9; clone_size: .; d_call: TRBD2; j_call: TRBJ2-7
cdr3_nt: TGCAGCGTTGGAGGGTCGGAGACCCAGTACTTC; cdr3_aa: CSVGGSETQYF; v_call: TRBV29-1; clone_size: many; d_call: .; j_call: TRBJ2-5
cdr3_nt: TGTGCTAGTGGTTTGGTAGGGCGGATTAATGAAAAACTGTTTTTT; cdr3_aa: CASGLVGRINEKLFF; v_call: TRBV12-5; clone_size: .; d_call: .; j_call: TRBJ1-4
cdr3_nt: TGCGCCAGCAGCTCCCGGGGACTAGCGGCCTACGAGCAGTACTTC; cdr3_aa: CASSSRGLAAYEQYF; v_call: TRBV5-1; clone_size: .; d_call: TRBD2; j_call: TRBJ2-7
cdr3_nt: TGTGCCAGCGGCCTTAGCGGGGGGAGACACAATGAGCAGTTCTTC; cdr3_aa: CASGLSGGRHNEQFF; v_call: TRBV28; clone_size: .; d_call: TRBD2; j_call: TRBJ2-1
cdr3_nt: TGCGCCAGCTTCCGGGACAGCCAAACCGGGGAGCTGTTTTTT; cdr3_aa: CASFRDSQTGELFF; v_call: TRBV5-1; clone_size: few; d_call: TRBD1; j_call: TRBJ2-2
cdr3_nt: TGCAGTGCTAGTCCCCCGGGACAGGGGAACCTCTATGGCTACACCTTC; cdr3_aa: CSASPPGQGNLYGYTF; v_call: TRBV20-1; clone_size: .; d_call: TRBD1; j_call: TRBJ1-2
cdr3_nt: TGTGCCAGCAGTGGAAGAGGATGGGGGGCAGGAGAGACCCAGTACTTC; cdr3_aa: CASSGRGWGAGETQYF; v_call: TRBV6-1; clone_size: .; d_call: .; j_call: TRBJ2-5
cdr3_nt: TGTGCCAGCAACGACAGGAGCTCCTACAATGAGCAGTTCTTC; cdr3_aa: CASNDRSSYNEQFF; v_call: TRBV25-1; clone_size: few; d_call: .; j_call: TRBJ2-1
cdr3_nt: TGTGCCAGCAGCTCCGGGACATGGGGGACCCAGTACTTC; cdr3_aa: CASSSGTWGTQYF; v_call: TRBV12-3/TRBV12-4; clone_size: few; d_call: .; j_call: TRBJ2-5
cdr3_nt: TGCAGTGCAGCGTCCTCCGGGGGCACTGAGCAGTTCTTC; cdr3_aa: CSAASSGGTEQFF; v_call: TRBV20-1; clone_size: .; d_call: .; j_call: TRBJ2-1
cdr3_nt: TGTGCCAGCAGTTCCCGCCTTGGATATCCCTCCTCTGGGGCCAACGTCCTGACTTTC; cdr3_aa: CASSSRLGYPSSGANVLTF; v_call: TRBV27; clone_size: few; d_call: .; j_call: TRBJ2-6
cdr3_nt: TGCAGTGCTAGAATCCGGGGATATAGCAATCAGCCCCAGCATTTT; cdr3_aa: CSARIRGYSNQPQHF; v_call: TRBV20-1; clone_size: .; d_call: .; j_call: TRBJ1-5
cdr3_nt: TGCAGTGCTCTGCAGGGGACGGTCCTGGGGGAAGCTTTCTTT; cdr3_aa: CSALQGTVLGEAFF; v_call: TRBV20-1; clone_size: .; d_call: .; j_call: TRBJ1-1
cdr3_nt: TGCAGTGCTAGAAAACTAGCGGGGGGCAAAAACATTCAGTACTTC; cdr3_aa: CSARKLAGGKNIQYF; v_call: TRBV20-1; clone_size: .; d_call: TRBD2; j_call: TRBJ2-4
cdr3_nt: TGTGCCAGCAGCTTATTGGGACAGGGAAACATTCAGTACTTC; cdr3_aa: CASSLLGQGNIQYF; v_call: TRBV7-2; clone_size: many; d_call: TRBD1; j_call: TRBJ2-4